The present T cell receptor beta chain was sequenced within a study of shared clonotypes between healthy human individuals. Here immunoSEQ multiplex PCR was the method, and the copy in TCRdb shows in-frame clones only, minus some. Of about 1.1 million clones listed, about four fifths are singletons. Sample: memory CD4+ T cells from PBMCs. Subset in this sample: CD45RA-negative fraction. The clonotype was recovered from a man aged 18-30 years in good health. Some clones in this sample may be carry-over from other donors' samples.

The CDR3 coding sequence is TGTGCCAGCAGCCCGGGACTAGCGGGAGTAAATGAGCAGTTCTTC. Its translation is CASSPGLAGVNEQFF. The V and J genes are TRBV5-5 and TRBJ2-1; 14 nucleotides agree with TRBD2. The junction had 4 bases not matched to a gene; V was cut back by 4 bases and J by 7 bases. The CDR3 is 15 residues long. Germline CDR1 SGHKS, CDR2 YYEKEE (reference sequence).